The 15 T cell receptor beta chains listed next were all sequenced from one sample in a study of CD8 T cells in Susac syndrome. With random hexamers, reverse transcription was performed on about 0.5 to 1 ug of RNA. TCRdb recomputed calls from the immunoSEQ multiplex PCR reads with MiXCR, one row per CDR3 protein. The sample includes 300,000 to 350,000 distinct CDR3 sequences, about 90% of them seen just once. The sequenced material came from CD4+ T cells from PBMCs. Receptors originate from a human donor with multiple sclerosis.

The V gene is TRBV4-1, the J gene TRBJ2-1; D call uncertain. This CDR3 is 14 amino acids long. The V gene lost 0 bases and the J gene lost 5 bases, with 8 bases spanning the gap. The germline V gene encodes CDR1 MGHRA and CDR2 YSYEKL. The CDR3 nucleotides are TGCGCCAGCAGCCAAGATCTCCCTCACAATGAGCAGTTCTTC. Its translation is CASSQDLPHNEQFF.

The chain has TRBV6-5 and TRBJ2-7; D is unclear. V was clipped by 6 bases and J by 2 bases, with 14 bases between them. The V gene's germline CDR1 is MNHEY and CDR2 SVGAGI. The CDR3 has 14 amino acids. CDR3 sequence: CASRFLETAYEQYF. The CDR3 DNA reads TGTGCCAGCAGGTTTTTGGAGACGGCCTACGAGCAGTACTTC.

Here the CDR3 reads CASSSLTSGIRDEQFF. The CDR3 nucleotides read TGTGCCAGCAGCTCCCTCACTAGCGGGATTCGGGATGAGCAGTTCTTC. The chain is built from TRBV6-1 and TRBJ2-1, with 10 bases identical to TRBD2. In germline, CDR1 is MNHNS, CDR2 SASEGT. The CDR3 length is 16 residues. Losses at the gene ends were 6 bases for V and 8 bases for J; bases not matched to a gene: 13.

In its sample, this clonotype was seen once. V usage is TRBV10-2 and J usage is TRBJ2-5; 10 bases are shared with TRBD2. The CDR3 runs to 16 residues. Germline-derived CDR1 and CDR2 are WSHSY and SAAADI. V shed 4 bases and J 1 base; nucleotides not matched to a gene: 6. The chain's CDR3 is CASSVSSGGTQETQYF. The CDR3 DNA reads as TGCGCCAGCAGTGTTAGTAGCGGGGGGACCCAAGAGACCCAGTACTTC.

V and J are TRBV20-1 and TRBJ2-1, with D possibly matching TRBD2 (6 bases). CDR3 size: 16 residues. V lost 5 bases and J lost 4, with 21 bases in between. The germline V gene encodes CDR1 DFQATT and CDR2 SNEGSKA (reference sequence). This CDR3 is CSASTPIADRYNEQFF. In DNA form, the CDR3 reads TGCAGTGCTTCCACCCCCATAGCGGACCGATACAATGAGCAGTTCTTC.

The chain recombines TRBV23-1 with TRBJ2-4, with D possibly TRBD2 on 6 matching bases. TRBV23-1 is reported as an ORF; its role is uncertain. Trimming took off 3 bases at V and 0 bases at J, with 18 bases between the two ends. The CDR3 runs 18 residues. This CDR3 reads CASSQPQRGLIAKNIQYF. The CDR3, as DNA: TGCGCCAGCAGTCAGCCCCAACGGGGACTTATAGCCAAAAACATTCAGTACTTC.

The chain joins TRBV20-1 to TRBJ1-6; 7 nucleotides align to TRBD1. CDR1 DFQATT and CDR2 SNEGSKA come from the germline V gene (reference sequence). CDR3 size: 15 residues. V gave up 6 bases and J gave up 9 bases; unmatched junction bases: 14. CDR3: CSAKPEGALSSPLHF. CDR3 nucleotides: TGCAGTGCCAAACCCGAGGGGGCACTAAGTTCACCCCTCCACTTT.

The chain employs TRBV23-1 and TRBJ1-1; no firm D call. TRBV23-1 is identified as an open reading frame with a role that is uncertain. The CDR3 is 18 residues long. V shed 3 bases and J shed 1 base, with 21 bases lying between them. This chain's CDR3 is CASSHSGCRRSKNTEAFF. CDR3 nucleotides: TGCGCCAGCAGTCATTCAGGTTGCCGTCGGAGTAAGAACACTGAAGCTTTCTTT.

CDR3 protein: CASSYSGGGNTEAFF. The CDR3 DNA reads as TGTGCCAGCAGTTACTCGGGCGGGGGGAACACTGAAGCTTTCTTT. The V and J genes are TRBV6-6 and TRBJ1-1, with D tentatively TRBD1 (5 bases). CDR1 and CDR2 from the germline V gene are MNHNY and SVGAGI (reference sequence). V lost 0 bases and J lost 1, with 9 bases in between. CDR3 size: 15 residues.

This clonotype was counted once. The chain has TRBV24-1 and TRBJ2-3, with D possibly TRBD2 on 5 matching bases. The CDR3 runs 15 residues. Germline-derived CDR1 and CDR2 are KGHDR and SFDVKD. V gave up 3 bases and J gave up 6 bases, with 15 bases separating them. The CDR3 sequence: CATSDRGNGMDTQYF. CDR3 bases: TGTGCCACCAGTGATAGAGGGAATGGGATGGATACGCAGTATTTT.

The rearrangement joins TRBV12-5 to TRBJ2-2; no definite D call. The CDR3 is 13 amino acids. CDR1 is LGHNT and CDR2 is FRNRAP in the germline V gene. Trimming stripped 1 base from V and 2 bases from J, with 2 bases between. Here the CDR3 DNA reads TGTGCTAGTGGTTTGGGCAACACCGGGGAGCTGTTTTTT. This encodes CASGLGNTGELFF.

The rearrangement links TRBV9 to TRBJ2-6; 7 bases are a match to TRBD2. Germline V gene lookup returns CDR1 SGDLS and CDR2 YYNGEE. V shed 0 bases, J shed 0 bases, and the junction held 6 bases outside the gene matches. This CDR3 region has 18 residues. CDR3 DNA: TGTGCCAGCAGCGTAGAGAGGCGGGGGTACTCTGGGGCCAACGTCCTGACTTTC. Translated: CASSVERRGYSGANVLTF.

The chain is built from TRBV27 and TRBJ2-7; D is unresolved. The CDR3 is 11 amino acids. Trimming left V 10 bases short and J 6 bases short, with 13 bases between. Germline CDR1 is MNHEY and CDR2 is SMNVEV (reference sequence). CDR3 residues: CATANWGEQYF. The CDR3 bases are TGTGCCACCGCCAACTGGGGCGAGCAGTACTTC.

The chain recombines TRBV19 with TRBJ1-4; no firm D call. Trimming cost V 2 bases and J 5 bases, with 9 bases left between them. The germline V gene has CDR1 LNHDA and CDR2 SQIVND (reference sequence). The CDR3 covers 14 residues. The CDR3 spells CASSIPGLNEKLFF. The CDR3 DNA follows: TGTGCCAGTAGTATACCTGGATTGAATGAAAAACTGTTTTTT.

The rearrangement uses TRBV3-1 and TRBJ1-2; D is possibly TRBD1 (5 bases). Deletions cut 2 bases from V and 1 base from J, with 8 bases between. This CDR3 spans 14 amino acids. CDR1 and CDR2 from the germline V gene are LGHDT and YNNKEL (reference sequence). CDR3 loop: CASSQRGGNYGYTF. CDR3 DNA: TGTGCCAGCAGCCAAAGGGGTGGTAACTATGGCTACACCTTC. The full variable domain, its missing parts supplied by reference TRBV3-1 and TRBJ1-2, is DTAVSQTPKYLVTQMGNDKSIKCEQNLGHDTMYWYKQDSKKFLKIMFSYNNKELIINETVPNRFSPKSPDKAHLNLHINSLELGDSAVYFCASSQRGGNYGYTFGSGTRLTVV.